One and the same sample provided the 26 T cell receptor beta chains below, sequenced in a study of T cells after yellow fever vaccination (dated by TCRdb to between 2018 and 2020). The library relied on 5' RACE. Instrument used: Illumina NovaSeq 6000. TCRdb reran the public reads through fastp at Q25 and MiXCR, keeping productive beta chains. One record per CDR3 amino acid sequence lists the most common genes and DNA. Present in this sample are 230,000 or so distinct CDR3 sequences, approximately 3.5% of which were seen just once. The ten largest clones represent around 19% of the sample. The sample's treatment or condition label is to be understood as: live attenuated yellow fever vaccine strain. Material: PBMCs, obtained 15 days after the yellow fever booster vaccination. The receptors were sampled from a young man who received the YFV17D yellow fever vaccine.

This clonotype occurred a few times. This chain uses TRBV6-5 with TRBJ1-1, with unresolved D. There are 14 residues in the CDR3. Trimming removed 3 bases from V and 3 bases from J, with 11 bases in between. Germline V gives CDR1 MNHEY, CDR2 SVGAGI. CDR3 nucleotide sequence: TGTGCCAGCAGTTATAAACGGGCGGACACTGAAGCTTTCTTT. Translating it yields CASSYKRADTEAFF.

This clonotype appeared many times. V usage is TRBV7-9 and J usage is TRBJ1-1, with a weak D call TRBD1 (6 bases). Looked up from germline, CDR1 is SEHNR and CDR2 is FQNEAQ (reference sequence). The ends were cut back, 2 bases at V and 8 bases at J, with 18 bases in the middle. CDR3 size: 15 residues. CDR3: CASSLRGMRAGEAFF. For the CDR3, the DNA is TGTGCCAGCAGCTTAAGGGGGATGAGGGCCGGAGAAGCTTTCTTT.

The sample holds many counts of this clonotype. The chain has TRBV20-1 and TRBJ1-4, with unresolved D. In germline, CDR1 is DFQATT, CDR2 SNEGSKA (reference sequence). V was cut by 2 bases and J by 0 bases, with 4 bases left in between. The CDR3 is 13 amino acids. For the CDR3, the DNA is TGCAGTGCTAGACGGTCAACTAATGAAAAACTGTTTTTT. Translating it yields CSARRSTNEKLFF.

The CDR3 DNA reads as TGTGCCAGCAGTTACTCGATGGAGACTAGCGAGTTCTACAATGAGCAGTTCTTC. Amino acids: CASSYSMETSEFYNEQFF. The chain recombines TRBV6-6 with TRBJ2-1; 8 nucleotides agree with TRBD2. J was trimmed by 3 bases and V by 0 bases; bases with no gene match: 10. CDR3 length equals 18 residues. Germline-derived CDR1 and CDR2 are MNHNY and SVGAGI (reference sequence).

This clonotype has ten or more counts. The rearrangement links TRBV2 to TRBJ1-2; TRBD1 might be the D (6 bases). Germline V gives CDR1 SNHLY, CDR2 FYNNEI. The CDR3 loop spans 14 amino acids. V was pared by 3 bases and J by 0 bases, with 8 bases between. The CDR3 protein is CASSDQGPNYGYTF. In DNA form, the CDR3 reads TGTGCCAGCAGTGATCAGGGGCCTAACTATGGCTACACCTTC.

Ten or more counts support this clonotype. The CDR3 DNA reads TGTGCCAGCAGTCCCGGACAGGGTAGGGAGACCCAGTACTTC. Translated, it gives CASSPGQGRETQYF. The chain combines TRBV12-3 or TRBV12-4 with TRBJ2-5; 8 bases line up with TRBD1. There are 14 residues in the CDR3. The V gene end was trimmed by 5 bases and the J gene end by 5 bases; junction bases not matched to a gene: 7.

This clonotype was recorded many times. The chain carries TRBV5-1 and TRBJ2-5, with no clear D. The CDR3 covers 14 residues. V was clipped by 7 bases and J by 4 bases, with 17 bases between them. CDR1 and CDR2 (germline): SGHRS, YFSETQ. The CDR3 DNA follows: TGCGCCAGCTGCCTAACGGCGGACCCAGAGACCCAGTACTTC. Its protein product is CASCLTADPETQYF.

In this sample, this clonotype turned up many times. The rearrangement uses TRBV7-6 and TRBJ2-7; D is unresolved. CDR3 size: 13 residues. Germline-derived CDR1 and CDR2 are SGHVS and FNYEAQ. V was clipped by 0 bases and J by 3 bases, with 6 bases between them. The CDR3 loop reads CASSLADFYEQYV. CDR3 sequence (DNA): TGTGCCAGCAGCTTAGCAGACTTCTACGAGCAGTACGTC.

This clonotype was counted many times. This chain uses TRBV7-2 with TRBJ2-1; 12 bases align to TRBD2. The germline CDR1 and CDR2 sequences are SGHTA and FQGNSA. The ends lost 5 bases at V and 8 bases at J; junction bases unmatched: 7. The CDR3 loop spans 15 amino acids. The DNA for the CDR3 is TGTGCCAGCAGCAGGACTAGCGGGGACCTCTATGAGCAGTTCTTC. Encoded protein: CASSRTSGDLYEQFF.

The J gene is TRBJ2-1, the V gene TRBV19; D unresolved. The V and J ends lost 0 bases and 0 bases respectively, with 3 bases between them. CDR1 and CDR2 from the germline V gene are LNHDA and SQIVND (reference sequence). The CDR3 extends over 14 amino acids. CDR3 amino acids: CASSIESSYNEQFF. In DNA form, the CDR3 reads TGTGCCAGTAGTATAGAGAGCTCCTACAATGAGCAGTTCTTC.

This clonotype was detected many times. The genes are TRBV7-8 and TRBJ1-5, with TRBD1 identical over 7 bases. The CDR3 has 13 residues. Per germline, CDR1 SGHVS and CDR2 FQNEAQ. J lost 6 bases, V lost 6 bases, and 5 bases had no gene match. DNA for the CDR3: TGTGCCAGCAGTCGCGACAGGGTTCAGCCCCAGCATTTT. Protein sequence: CASSRDRVQPQHF.

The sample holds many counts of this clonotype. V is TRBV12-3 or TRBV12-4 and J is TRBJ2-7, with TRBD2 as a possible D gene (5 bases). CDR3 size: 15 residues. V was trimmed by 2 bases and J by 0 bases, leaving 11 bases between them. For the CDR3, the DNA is TGTGCCAGCAGTTTACGTAGCGTCCGCTCCTACGAGCAGTACTTC. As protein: CASSLRSVRSYEQYF.

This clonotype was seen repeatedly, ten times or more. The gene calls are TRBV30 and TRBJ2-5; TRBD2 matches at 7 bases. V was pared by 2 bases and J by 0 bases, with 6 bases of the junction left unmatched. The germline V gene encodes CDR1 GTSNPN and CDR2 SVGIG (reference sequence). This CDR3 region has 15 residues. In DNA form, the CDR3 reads TGTGCCTGGAGTCGGCTAGCGGCGTACCAAGAGACCCAGTACTTC. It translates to CAWSRLAAYQETQYF.

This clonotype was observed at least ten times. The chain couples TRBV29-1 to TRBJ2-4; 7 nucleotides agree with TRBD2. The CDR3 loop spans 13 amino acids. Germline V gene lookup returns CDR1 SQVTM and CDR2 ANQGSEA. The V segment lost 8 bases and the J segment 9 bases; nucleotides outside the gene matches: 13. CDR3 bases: TGCAGCCACGTCGGAACTTGGGGGGGCATTCAGTACTTC. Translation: CSHVGTWGGIQYF.

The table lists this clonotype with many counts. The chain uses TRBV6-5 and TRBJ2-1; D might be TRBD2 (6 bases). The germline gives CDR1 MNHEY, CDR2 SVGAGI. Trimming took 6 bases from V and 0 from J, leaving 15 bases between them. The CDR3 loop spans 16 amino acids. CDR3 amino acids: CASRSTGTASYNEQFF. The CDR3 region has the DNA TGTGCCAGCAGATCAACCGGGACTGCCTCCTACAATGAGCAGTTCTTC.

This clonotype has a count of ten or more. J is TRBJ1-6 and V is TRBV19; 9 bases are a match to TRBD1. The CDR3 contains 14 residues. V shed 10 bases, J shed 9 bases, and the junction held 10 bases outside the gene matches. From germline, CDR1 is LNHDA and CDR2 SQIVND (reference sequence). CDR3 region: CATTRTGEGSPLHF. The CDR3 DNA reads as TGTGCCACTACTCGGACAGGGGAGGGTTCACCCCTCCACTTT.

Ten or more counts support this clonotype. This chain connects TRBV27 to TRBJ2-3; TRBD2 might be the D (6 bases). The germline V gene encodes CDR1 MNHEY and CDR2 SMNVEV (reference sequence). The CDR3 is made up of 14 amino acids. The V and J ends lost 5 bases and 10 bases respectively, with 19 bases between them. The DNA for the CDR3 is TGTGCCAGCAGTGAGGGACTGGCCTCCGGATCGCAGTATTTT. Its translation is CASSEGLASGSQYF.

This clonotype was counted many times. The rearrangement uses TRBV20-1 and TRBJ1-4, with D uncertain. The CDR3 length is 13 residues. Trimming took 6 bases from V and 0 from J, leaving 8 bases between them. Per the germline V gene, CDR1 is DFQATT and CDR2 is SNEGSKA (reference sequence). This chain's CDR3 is CSARRTTNEKLFF. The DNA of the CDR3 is TGCAGTGCCCGGAGAACAACTAATGAAAAACTGTTTTTT.

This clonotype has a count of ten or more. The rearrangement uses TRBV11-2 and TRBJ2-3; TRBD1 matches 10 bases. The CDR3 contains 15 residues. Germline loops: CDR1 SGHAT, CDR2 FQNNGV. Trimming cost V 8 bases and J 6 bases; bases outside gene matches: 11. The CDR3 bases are TGTGCCAGCGCTTCAGGGGACAGGGGCTCGGATACGCAGTATTTT. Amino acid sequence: CASASGDRGSDTQYF. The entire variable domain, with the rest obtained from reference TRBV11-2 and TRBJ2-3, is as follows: EAGVAQSPRYKIIEKRQSVAFWCNPISGHATLYWYQQILGQGPKLLIQFQNNGVVDDSQLPKDRFSAERLKGVDSTLKIQPAKLEDSAVYLCASASGDRGSDTQYFGPGTRLTVL.

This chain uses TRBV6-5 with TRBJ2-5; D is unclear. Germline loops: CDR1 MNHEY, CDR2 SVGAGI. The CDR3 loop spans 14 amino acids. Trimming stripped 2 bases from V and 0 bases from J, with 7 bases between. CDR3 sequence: CASSYGQDQETQYF. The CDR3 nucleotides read TGTGCCAGCAGTTACGGGCAGGACCAAGAGACCCAGTACTTC.

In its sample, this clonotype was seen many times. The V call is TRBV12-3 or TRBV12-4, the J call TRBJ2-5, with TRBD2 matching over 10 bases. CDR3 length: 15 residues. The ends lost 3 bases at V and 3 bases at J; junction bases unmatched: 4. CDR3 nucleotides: TGTGCCAGCAGTTTCGTAGGACTAGCGGAAGAGACCCAGTACTTC. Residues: CASSFVGLAEETQYF.

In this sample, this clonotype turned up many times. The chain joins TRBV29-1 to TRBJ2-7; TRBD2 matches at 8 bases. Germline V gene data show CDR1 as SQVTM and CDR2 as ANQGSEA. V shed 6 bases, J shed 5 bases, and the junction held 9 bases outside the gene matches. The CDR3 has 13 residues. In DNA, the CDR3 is TGCAGCGTGTGGGGGTCGGGAGGGGACGAGCAGTACTTC. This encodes CSVWGSGGDEQYF.

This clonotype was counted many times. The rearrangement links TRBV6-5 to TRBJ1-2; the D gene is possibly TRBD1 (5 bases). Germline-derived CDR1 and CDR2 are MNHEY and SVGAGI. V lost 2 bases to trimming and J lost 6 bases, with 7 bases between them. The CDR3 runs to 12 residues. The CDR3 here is CASSYQGDGYTF. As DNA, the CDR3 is TGTGCCAGCAGTTACCAGGGTGATGGCTACACCTTC.

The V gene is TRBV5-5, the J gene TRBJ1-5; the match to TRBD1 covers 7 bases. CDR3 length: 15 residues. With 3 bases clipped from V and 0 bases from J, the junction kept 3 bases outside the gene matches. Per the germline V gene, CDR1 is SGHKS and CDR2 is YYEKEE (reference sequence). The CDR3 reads CASSWGQLSNQPQHF. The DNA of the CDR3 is TGTGCCAGCAGCTGGGGACAGCTTAGCAATCAGCCCCAGCATTTT.

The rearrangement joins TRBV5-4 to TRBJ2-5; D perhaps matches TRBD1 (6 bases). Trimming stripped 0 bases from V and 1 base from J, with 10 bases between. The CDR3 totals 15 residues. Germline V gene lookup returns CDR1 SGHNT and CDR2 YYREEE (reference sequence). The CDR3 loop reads CASSLATGPQETQYF. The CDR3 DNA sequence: TGTGCCAGCAGCTTGGCCACAGGGCCCCAAGAGACCCAGTACTTC.

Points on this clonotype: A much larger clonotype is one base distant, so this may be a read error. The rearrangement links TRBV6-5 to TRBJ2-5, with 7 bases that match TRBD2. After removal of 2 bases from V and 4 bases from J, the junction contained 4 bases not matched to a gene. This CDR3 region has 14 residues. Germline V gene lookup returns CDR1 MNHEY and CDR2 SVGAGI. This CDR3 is CASSYTWGGETQYF. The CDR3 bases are TGTGCCAGCAGTTACACCTGGGGGGGAGAGACCCAGTACTTC.